Below are 6 T cell receptor beta chains sequenced from a single sample in a study of T cell responses to AZD1222 COVID-19 vaccine. The assay was immunoSEQ multiplex PCR, and TCRdb's table has in-frame clones only and misses some. The top ten hold about 27% of the sample, which has 100,000 to 150,000 clones, around 84% seen once. Sequences were derived from peripheral blood, sampled 28 days after the second AZD1222 dose. These receptor sequences come from an adult who received the AZD1222 COVID-19 vaccine.

The rearrangement uses TRBV11-3 and TRBJ2-7; a weak D match, TRBD1 (6 bases). The CDR3 consists of 15 residues. The V end lost 3 bases, the J end lost 2 bases, and 14 bases lay between the germline ends. Germline V gene lookup returns CDR1 SGHNT and CDR2 YENEEA. The CDR3 region is CASSFRSGEPYEQYF. CDR3 nucleotide sequence: TGTGCCAGCAGCTTCCGGTCAGGGGAACCCTACGAGCAGTACTTC. Full variable domain (outside the CDR3, taken from reference TRBV11-3 and TRBJ2-7): EAGVVQSPRYKIIEKKQPVAFWCNPISGHNTLYWYLQNLGQGPELLIRYENEEAVDDSQLPKDRFSAERLKGVDSTLKIQPAELGDSAVYLCASSFRSGEPYEQYFGPGTRLTVT.

V is TRBV6-5 and J is TRBJ2-5; the D gene is possibly TRBD2 (5 bases). V lost 1 base to trimming and J lost 5 bases, with 11 bases between them. There are 14 residues in the CDR3. CDR1 is MNHEY, CDR2 SVGAGI, per germline. The CDR3, as DNA: TGTGCCAGCAGTTACTTAGGAGGTCCGGAGACCCAGTACTTC. Residues: CASSYLGGPETQYF.

In its sample, this clone was seen a few times. V usage is TRBV2 and J usage is TRBJ2-7; TRBD2 matches at 7 bases. The CDR3 sequence is 14 residues long. The V segment lost 6 bases and the J segment 5 bases; nucleotides outside the gene matches: 10. CDR1 and CDR2 (germline): SNHLY, FYNNEI. The CDR3 DNA follows: TGTGCCAGCAGCCCAGGGACTAAAAAAGACGAGCAGTACTTC. This encodes CASSPGTKKDEQYF.

Concerning this clone itself: The junction and the germline gene differ at one end; a read error may be behind it. The chain joins TRBV5-1 to TRBJ1-6; 7 nucleotides align to TRBD1. The CDR3 sequence is 13 residues long. Germline V CDR1 and CDR2: SGHRS, YFSETQ. In DNA form, the CDR3 reads TGCGCCAGCAGCTTAACCGCGGGGGGACAGCCCATTTTT. This codes for CASSLTAGGQPIF.

In DNA form, the CDR3 reads TGTGCCAGCAGTCCCGGACAGGGAAGGGGGCCCACAGATACGCAGTATTTT. This gives the protein CASSPGQGRGPTDTQYF. The chain employs TRBV28 and TRBJ2-3; 8 nucleotides agree with TRBD1. This CDR3 has 17 amino acids. V trimming: 5 bases; J trimming: 2 bases; junction bases outside the gene matches: 12. Germline V gene lookup returns CDR1 MDHEN and CDR2 SYDVKM.

V and J are TRBV28 and TRBJ2-7; the D call may be TRBD1 or TRBD2 (5 bases each). From germline, CDR1 is MDHEN and CDR2 SYDVKM. The CDR3 spans 12 residues. The V end was cut by 3 bases, the J end by 5 bases, with 8 bases between. The DNA of the CDR3 is TGTGCCAGCAGTTTTTGGGGGAACGAGCAGTACTTC. As protein: CASSFWGNEQYF.